This is a list of T cell receptor beta chains from one sample in a study of cytomegalovirus exposure and HLA in healthy donors. The repertoire was sequenced with immunoSEQ multiplex PCR; TCRdb's copy has only in-frame clones and lacks some. The repertoire has more than 95,000 clones, roughly 75% of them found once; the top ten carry roughly 1.8%. Sequencing was performed on PBMCs. Receptor source: a woman in her thirties or forties in good health and CMV-seronegative. The CDR3 runs from the conserved cysteine through the conserved F or W. The order of the fields is CDR3 protein, CDR3 DNA, V gene, D gene, J gene, clone size. The D gene is left open where the match is weak. Only some rows state a clone size, as once, few, many or a class for expanded clones.

CASSLVTGALGEQFF,TGTGCCAGCTCATTGGTGACAGGGGCTCTCGGTGAGCAGTTCTTC,TRBV27,TRBD1,TRBJ2-1,once
CASSSTGLREQYF,TGTGCCAGCTCGTCCACAGGGTTGCGGGAGCAGTACTTC,TRBV18,NA,TRBJ2-7,NA
CASSHARGGSVMTGELFF,TGCGCCAGCAGTCACGCGCGTGGCGGGAGTGTTATGACCGGGGAGCTGTTTTTT,TRBV4-3,TRBD2,TRBJ2-2,NA
CASSLESGSYTDTQYF,TGCGCCAGCAGCTTGGAGAGCGGGAGTTACACAGATACGCAGTATTTT,TRBV5-1,TRBD2,TRBJ2-3,NA
CASSDPPGTISYEQYF,TGTGCCAGCAGCGACCCACCCGGGACAATCTCCTACGAGCAGTACTTC,TRBV28,NA,TRBJ2-7,NA
CASSIGALPRYEQYF,TGTGCCAGTAGTATTGGAGCCCTCCCTAGATACGAGCAGTACTTC,TRBV19,NA,TRBJ2-7,few
CASSFSAGGVNEQFF,TGTGCCAGCAGCTTCTCAGCGGGGGGGGTAAATGAGCAGTTCTTC,TRBV7-2,TRBD2,TRBJ2-1,NA
CASSQHQSYEQYF,TGCGCCAGCAGCCAACACCAGTCCTACGAGCAGTACTTC,TRBV4-3,NA,TRBJ2-7,few
CASSLGNRVGEQYF,TGTGCCAGCAGTTTGGGAAACAGGGTCGGCGAGCAGTACTTC,TRBV6-5,NA,TRBJ2-7,NA
CASSRPGTGIVTNEKLFF,TGTGCCAGCAGCCGTCCCGGGACAGGGATAGTTACTAATGAAAAACTGTTTTTT,TRBV7-9,TRBD1,TRBJ1-4,NA
CASSQLLTSGSTDTQYF,TGCGCCAGCAGCCAACTTTTGACTAGCGGAAGCACAGATACGCAGTATTTT,TRBV4-1,TRBD2,TRBJ2-3,NA
CASSLEGAGSTDTQYF,TGCGCCAGCAGCTTGGAAGGGGCAGGTTCCACAGATACGCAGTATTTT,TRBV5-1,NA,TRBJ2-3,NA
CAWSLGQGHGYTF,TGTGCCTGGAGCCTAGGACAGGGCCATGGCTACACCTTC,TRBV30,TRBD1,TRBJ1-2,few
CASSQGGRGDAEQYF,TGCGCCAGCAGCCAAGGTGGCAGGGGAGACGCCGAGCAGTACTTC,TRBV4-3,NA,TRBJ2-7,NA
CASSTRTGYSYNEQFF,TGTGCCAGCAGCACCCGGACAGGTTACTCCTACAATGAGCAGTTCTTC,TRBV11-2,TRBD1,TRBJ2-1,once
CASSLLAGGPGELFF,TGTGCCAGCAGCTTACTTGCGGGAGGGCCCGGGGAGCTGTTTTTT,TRBV7-2,TRBD2,TRBJ2-2,NA
CASRLASWTDGYTF,TGCGCCAGCAGACTCGCCTCTTGGACAGATGGCTACACCTTC,TRBV5-1,NA,TRBJ1-2,NA
CASSQDNWQVPSSGNTIYF,TGCGCCAGCAGCCAAGATAATTGGCAGGTGCCTTCCTCTGGAAACACCATATATTTT,TRBV4-3,NA,TRBJ1-3,once
CSVPRVSTEAFF,TGCAGCGTCCCGAGGGTATCCACTGAAGCTTTCTTT,TRBV29-1,NA,TRBJ1-1,NA
CASTRGYEQYF,TGTGCCAGCACCAGGGGCTACGAGCAGTACTTC,TRBV6-5,NA,TRBJ2-7,NA
CASSAYRGRPLVEQYF,TGTGCCAGCAGCGCCTACAGGGGGCGCCCCCTTGTCGAGCAGTACTTC,TRBV5-6,TRBD1,TRBJ2-7,NA
CASSSGLAGAGGELFF,TGTGCCAGTAGTTCGGGACTAGCGGGAGCAGGCGGGGAGCTGTTTTTT,TRBV19,TRBD2,TRBJ2-2,NA
CASSSIFPSGSLVPSYEQYF,TGTGCCAGTAGTTCGATTTTCCCTAGCGGGAGCTTGGTCCCCTCCTACGAGCAGTACTTC,TRBV19,TRBD2,TRBJ2-7,once
CASSELTGPLSYEQYF,TGTGCCAGCAGTGAGCTAACAGGCCCCCTCTCCTACGAGCAGTACTTC,TRBV6-1,NA,TRBJ2-7,NA
CATRRTTSGQSTGELFF,TGTGCCACTAGGAGGACCACTAGCGGGCAATCCACCGGGGAGCTGTTTTTT,TRBV19,TRBD2,TRBJ2-2,NA
CALGRGQGNGYTF,TGTGCCCTTGGGCGGGGACAGGGAAATGGCTACACCTTC,TRBV28,TRBD1,TRBJ1-2,NA
CASSPQREHRGRQPQHF,TGTGCCAGCTCACCCCAGAGAGAACACAGAGGGCGTCAGCCCCAGCATTTT,TRBV18,NA,TRBJ1-5,NA
CASSRMTVTEAFF,TGTGCCAGCAGCCGCATGACTGTAACTGAAGCTTTCTTT,TRBV7-3,NA,TRBJ1-1,NA
CASSKHRGEVYNEQFF,TGTGCCAGCAGCAAACACAGGGGGGAGGTATACAATGAGCAGTTCTTC,TRBV5-8,TRBD1,TRBJ2-1,NA
CASSPIGHSSNQPQHF,TGTGCCAGCAGCCCTATTGGGCATTCTAGCAATCAGCCCCAGCATTTT,TRBV28,NA,TRBJ1-5,NA
CAWGGGNTEAFF,TGTGCCTGGGGGGGCGGGAACACTGAAGCTTTCTTT,TRBV30,NA,TRBJ1-1,NA
CASSETSPRYNEQFF,TGTGCCAGCAGCGAGACTAGCCCGAGATACAATGAGCAGTTCTTC,TRBV9,TRBD2,TRBJ2-1,NA
CASSLGSQEPQHF,TGTGCCAGCAGCTTAGGCAGCCAGGAGCCCCAGCATTTT,TRBV7-6,NA,TRBJ1-5,NA
CSLPRGRSYTF,TGCAGTCTCCCCAGGGGAAGGAGCTACACCTTC,TRBV20-1,NA,TRBJ1-2,NA
CASRARYGGRRVGELFF,TGTGCCAGCAGGGCCCGCTATGGCGGGAGAAGGGTCGGGGAGCTGTTTTTT,TRBV28,TRBD2,TRBJ2-2,NA
CASSEGGFGGWTEQFF,TGTGCCAGCAGTGAAGGGGGCTTTGGGGGATGGACTGAGCAGTTCTTC,TRBV9,TRBD1,TRBJ2-1,NA
CASKQGAYEQYF,TGTGCCAGCAAACAGGGGGCCTACGAGCAGTACTTC,TRBV6-6,TRBD1,TRBJ2-7,NA
CASSLGKRGPRNTIYF,TGTGCCAGTAGCTTAGGGAAGAGGGGGCCCAGAAACACCATATATTTT,TRBV7-8,TRBD1,TRBJ1-3,NA
CASRRGRGFLPYEQYF,TGTGCCAGCAGGAGAGGCAGGGGATTTTTGCCCTACGAGCAGTACTTC,TRBV27,NA,TRBJ2-7,once
CASSTSGRLTDTQYF,TGTGCCAGCAGTACTAGCGGGAGGTTGACAGATACGCAGTATTTT,TRBV28,TRBD2,TRBJ2-3,once
CASSQSAGVRNEQFF,TGTGCCAGCAGCCAGTCAGCGGGGGTTCGAAATGAGCAGTTCTTC,TRBV4-2,TRBD2,TRBJ2-1,NA